These 23 T cell receptor beta chains were sequenced from one sample in a study of siplizumab effects on memory and regulatory T cells. This table comes from immunoSEQ multiplex PCR, and its TCRdb copy is limited to in-frame clones, with some not included. The table has tens of thousands of clones, approximately 95% seen once. The sequenced sample was non-Treg CD4+ T cells sorted from blood. These receptors were obtained from a human donor in good health.

The V gene is TRBV30, the J gene TRBJ1-2, with 10 bases identical to TRBD1. Germline V gene lookup returns CDR1 GTSNPN and CDR2 SVGIG (reference sequence). Trimming at V came to 8 bases and at J to 7 bases, leaving 10 bases not matched to a gene. The CDR3 has 13 amino acids. The CDR3 bases are TGTGCCACCTACCTGGGACAGGGGCTTGGCTACACCTTC. Its translation is CATYLGQGLGYTF.

This chain links TRBV5-6 with TRBJ2-7, with D perhaps TRBD2 (5 bases). The CDR3 runs 13 residues. Per germline, CDR1 SGHDT and CDR2 YYEEEE. V was pared by 2 bases and J by 3 bases, with 9 bases between. The CDR3 nucleotides are TGTGCCAGCAGCTTCGTCGGGGTCTACGAGCAGTACTTC. Translated, it gives CASSFVGVYEQYF.

The rearrangement uses TRBV6-6 and TRBJ1-1; D is undetermined. The CDR3 has 13 residues. The V end lost 2 bases, the J end lost 3 bases, and 7 bases lay between the germline ends. Germline V gene lookup returns CDR1 MNHNY and CDR2 SVGAGI (reference sequence). The CDR3 here is CASSYRGYTEAFF. CDR3 DNA sequence: TGTGCCAGCAGTTACCGGGGATACACTGAAGCTTTCTTT.

The V and J genes are TRBV19 and TRBJ2-1, with D tentatively TRBD1 or TRBD2 (7 bases each). This CDR3 contains 14 residues. The germline CDR1 and CDR2 sequences are LNHDA and SQIVND (reference sequence). Deletions cut 6 bases from V and 2 bases from J, with 11 bases between. This chain's CDR3 is CASRGGTAYNEQFF. Written as DNA, the CDR3 is TGTGCCAGTAGGGGGGGGACAGCCTACAATGAGCAGTTCTTC.

The V call is TRBV4-1, the J call TRBJ2-7; the D is unclear. V was shortened by 0 bases and J by 8 bases, with 5 bases between the two germline ends. Germline V gene sequence: CDR1 MGHRA, CDR2 YSYEKL. CDR3 size: 11 residues. Here the CDR3 reads CASSQDSKQYF. The CDR3 DNA is TGCGCCAGCAGCCAAGACAGCAAGCAGTACTTC.

The rearrangement links TRBV29-1 to TRBJ2-7; possibly TRBD1 or TRBD2 for D (5 bases each). Germline V gives CDR1 SQVTM, CDR2 ANQGSEA. V lost 4 bases and J lost 2, with 6 bases in between. The CDR3 is made up of 11 amino acids. The CDR3 loop is CSVGGAYEQYF. The CDR3 DNA reads as TGCAGCGTTGGAGGGGCCTACGAGCAGTACTTC.

V and J are TRBV5-1 and TRBJ2-2; TRBD2 matches at 7 bases. This CDR3 contains 15 residues. Germline loops: CDR1 SGHRS, CDR2 YFSETQ. Trimming cost V 5 bases and J 1 base; bases outside gene matches: 5. For the CDR3, the DNA is TGCGCCAGCAGTCAAAGCGGGGAGAACACCGGGGAGCTGTTTTTT. Amino acids: CASSQSGENTGELFF. Combining the CDR3 with reference TRBV5-1 and TRBJ2-2 gives the whole variable domain KAGVTQTPRYLIKTRGQQVTLSCSPISGHRSVSWYQQTPGQGLQFLFEYFSETQRNKGNFPGRFSGRQFSNSRSEMNVSTLELGDSALYLCASSQSGENTGELFFGEGSRLTVL.

V is TRBV6-6 and J is TRBJ2-1; D assignment may be TRBD1 or TRBD2 (5 bases each). The CDR3 loop spans 14 amino acids. Trimming pared 6 bases from V and 8 bases from J, leaving 17 bases between. Germline values: CDR1 MNHNY, CDR2 SVGAGI (reference sequence). In DNA, the CDR3 is TGTGCCAGCAGACGGGGCGGTGCGGCCGATGAGCAGTTCTTC. Protein sequence: CASRRGGAADEQFF.

The V call is TRBV27, the J call TRBJ1-6, with a possible D match to TRBD1 (6 bases). Germline V gives CDR1 MNHEY, CDR2 SMNVEV (reference sequence). This CDR3 is 15 amino acids long. V dropped 6 bases and J dropped 8 bases, with 17 bases sitting between them. DNA of the CDR3: TGTGCCAGCAGCCCCGAATCGGGGGCCCATTCACCCCTCCACTTT. Translation: CASSPESGAHSPLHF.

For this clone: Other nucleotide sequences in the sample specify the same CDR3. The rearrangement uses TRBV9 and TRBJ2-1, with D perhaps given as TRBD1 or TRBD2 (6 bases each). V lost 0 bases and J lost 4, with 14 bases in between. In germline, CDR1 is SGDLS, CDR2 YYNGEE. CDR3 size: 16 residues. CDR3 sequence reads: CASSVGGGGSYNEQFF. In DNA form, the CDR3 reads TGTGCCAGCAGCGTAGGCGGAGGGGGGTCGTACAATGAGCAGTTCTTC.

On this clone itself: This sample includes further DNA sequences coding for the same CDR3. The chain couples TRBV30 to TRBJ1-5; D is ambiguous. The CDR3 covers 13 residues. In germline, CDR1 is GTSNPN, CDR2 SVGIG (reference sequence). Deletions cut 0 bases from V and 2 bases from J, with 5 bases between. The CDR3 DNA is TGTGCCTGGAGTGTTAGCGGCAATCAGCCCCAGCATTTT. This gives the protein CAWSVSGNQPQHF.

This rearrangement joins TRBV7-2 to TRBJ1-5; D call uncertain. V was pared by 1 base and J by 4 bases, with 8 bases between. Germline V gene lookup returns CDR1 SGHTA and CDR2 FQGNSA. This CDR3 is built from 14 residues. The CDR3 bases are TGTGCCAGCAGCTTAGATCCGGGAAATCAGCCCCAGCATTTT. It yields the protein CASSLDPGNQPQHF. The variable domain in full, completed from reference TRBV7-2 and TRBJ1-5, reads GAGVSQSPSNKVTEKGKDVELRCDPISGHTALYWYRQSLGQGLEFLIYFQGNSAPDKSGLPSDRFSAERTGGSVSTLTIQRTQQEDSAVYLCASSLDPGNQPQHFGDGTRLSIL.

This chain connects TRBV5-8 to TRBJ1-6, with D possibly TRBD1 on 6 matching bases. The CDR3 is 16 amino acids. Germline V gives CDR1 SGHTS, CDR2 YDEGEE. V was cut by 4 bases and J by 5 bases, with 16 bases left in between. The CDR3 here is CASSEIDRRDNSPLHF. In DNA form, the CDR3 reads TGTGCCAGCAGCGAAATCGACAGGCGGGATAATTCACCCCTCCACTTT.

V gene TRBV7-3 combines with J gene TRBJ1-3; D may be TRBD1 (5 bases). The V gene lost 3 bases and the J gene lost 0 bases, with 12 bases spanning the gap. The CDR3 consists of 16 residues. Germline-derived CDR1 and CDR2 are SGHTA and FQGTGA. CDR3 loop: CASSFSKGTSGNTIYF. CDR3 sequence (DNA): TGTGCCAGCAGCTTTTCAAAGGGGACCTCTGGAAACACCATATATTTT.

This sequence joins TRBV7-3 and TRBJ1-5; D perhaps matches TRBD1 (5 bases). V lost 3 bases and J 4 bases, leaving 7 bases between the germline ends. Per germline, CDR1 SGHTA and CDR2 FQGTGA. The CDR3 extends over 13 amino acids. The CDR3 region has the DNA TGTGCCAGCAGCTTGGACACAAATCAGCCCCAGCATTTT. It specifies CASSLDTNQPQHF. The variable domain in full, completed from reference TRBV7-3 and TRBJ1-5, reads GAGVSQTPSNKVTEKGKYVELRCDPISGHTALYWYRQSLGQGPEFLIYFQGTGAADDSGLPNDRFFAVRPEGSVSTLKIQRTERGDSAVYLCASSLDTNQPQHFGDGTRLSIL.

DNA for the CDR3: TGTGCCAGTAGTCCTTTAAGGACCCTGTCCTACAATGAGCAGTTCTTC. Amino acid sequence: CASSPLRTLSYNEQFF. The genes are TRBV19 and TRBJ2-1; D is undetermined. The V end lost 5 bases, the J end lost 1 base, and 15 bases lay between the germline ends. CDR1 is LNHDA, CDR2 SQIVND, per germline (reference sequence). The CDR3 spans 16 residues.

The rearrangement links TRBV5-1 to TRBJ1-5, with TRBD1 matching 9 bases. Germline values: CDR1 SGHRS, CDR2 YFSETQ. This CDR3 is 15 amino acids long. V lost 4 bases to trimming and J lost 2 bases; unmatched junction nucleotides: 4. CDR3 sequence (DNA): TGCGCCAGCAGCCTACAGGGGGCTGGCAATCAGCCCCAGCATTTT. This sequence encodes CASSLQGAGNQPQHF.

The chain combines TRBV5-1 with TRBJ2-7; D might be TRBD1 or TRBD2, each matching 6 bases. CDR1 is SGHRS, CDR2 YFSETQ, per germline. V lost 4 bases to trimming and J lost 2 bases, with 16 bases between them. The CDR3 spans 15 residues. The CDR3 region has the DNA TGCGCCAGCAGCGTTGGAGGGGGTTATACCTACGAGCAGTACTTC. Its protein product is CASSVGGGYTYEQYF.

The V gene is TRBV18, the J gene TRBJ1-1; D gene uncertain. Germline V lookup: CDR1 KGHSH, CDR2 LQKENI. V lost 3 bases to trimming and J lost 2 bases, with 7 bases between them. The CDR3 covers 13 residues. This chain's CDR3 is CASSPQVNTEAFF. CDR3 DNA sequence: TGTGCCAGCTCACCTCAGGTTAACACTGAAGCTTTCTTT.

The J gene is TRBJ1-3, the V gene TRBV27; D is unclear. The assigned J gene may be wrong: the sequence end matches TRBJ2-2 better. In germline, CDR1 is MNHEY, CDR2 SMNVEV (reference sequence). The CDR3 extends over 15 amino acids. DNA of the CDR3: TGTGCCAGCAGTTTTTTGCCTTCGAACACCGGGGAGCTGTTTTTT. Amino acids: CASSFLPSNTGELFF.

This clone was seen once. The chain is built from TRBV11-2 and TRBJ2-5, with 12 bases aligning to TRBD2. The junction had 10 bases not matched to a gene; V was cut back by 4 bases and J by 4 bases. The CDR3 is 17 residues long. In germline, CDR1 is SGHAT, CDR2 FQNNGV. CDR3 residues: CASSWRPRTSGAETQYF. Here the CDR3 DNA reads TGTGCCAGCAGCTGGAGACCGAGGACTAGCGGGGCAGAGACCCAGTACTTC. The whole variable domain, filled in from reference TRBV11-2 and TRBJ2-5, reads EAGVAQSPRYKIIEKRQSVAFWCNPISGHATLYWYQQILGQGPKLLIQFQNNGVVDDSQLPKDRFSAERLKGVDSTLKIQPAKLEDSAVYLCASSWRPRTSGAETQYFGPGTRLLVL.

A remark on this clone: Its ends do not fully match the called genes, so a read error is possible. The chain has TRBV10-3 and TRBJ2-3, with D possibly being TRBD2 (6 bases). The CDR3 contains 13 residues. The germline gives CDR1 ENHRY, CDR2 SYGVKD. The CDR3 reads CATSSGRPDTQYF. In nucleotides, the CDR3 is TGTGCCACCAGTTCCGGGAGACCAGATACGCAGTATTTT.

This chain uses TRBV7-2 with TRBJ1-3; no reliable D call. In germline, CDR1 is SGHTA, CDR2 FQGNSA. Trimming cost V 1 base and J 0 bases, with 4 bases left between them. The CDR3 is made up of 14 amino acids. The CDR3 sequence is CASSLGGSGNTIYF. Here the CDR3 DNA reads TGTGCCAGCAGCTTAGGGGGCTCTGGAAACACCATATATTTT.